This passage covers 5 T cell receptor beta chains from one sample sequenced in a study of T cells in Graves' hyperthyroidism and ophthalmopathy. There were TCR beta CDR3 regions amplified from RNA transcripts. Primed by the HTBI set, a first-round RT-PCR was run on the TCR CDR3. Each CDR3 protein gets one entry after TCRdb re-called the multiplex PCR reads with MiXCR. This table holds about 380,000 distinct CDR3 sequences, approximately 17% found once. Source material: blood. These receptors were collected from a man aged 18 to 30 with Graves' ophthalmopathy.

The chain combines TRBV29-1 with TRBJ2-5; possibly TRBD1 or TRBD2 for D (5 bases each). This CDR3 contains 14 residues. Per germline, CDR1 SQVTM and CDR2 ANQGSEA. Deletions cut 3 bases from V and 5 bases from J, with 16 bases between. This CDR3 is CSVEGRVRVETQYF. Written as DNA, the CDR3 is TGCAGCGTTGAGGGGCGGGTTCGGGTTGAGACCCAGTACTTC.

The V gene is TRBV3-1, the J gene TRBJ2-2; 15 bases align to TRBD2. With V trimmed by 4 bases and J by 4 bases, 4 bases remained unmatched. CDR3 length equals 17 residues. Germline assignment: CDR1 LGHDT and CDR2 YNNKEL (reference sequence). DNA for the CDR3: TGTGCCAGCAGCCCGGGGACTAGCGGGGGGACCACCGGGGAGCTGTTTTTT. This gives the protein CASSPGTSGGTTGELFF.

This clonotype was detected ten times or more. The chain couples TRBV9 to TRBJ1-6; 7 nucleotides agree with TRBD1. Looked up from germline, CDR1 is SGDLS and CDR2 is YYNGEE. The CDR3 has 14 amino acids. J lost 10 bases, V lost 4 bases, and 8 bases had no gene match. Written as DNA, the CDR3 is TGTGCCAGCAGCACCGGGACAGTTGCCTCACCCCTCCACTTT. The encoded protein is CASSTGTVASPLHF.

V usage is TRBV5-6 and J usage is TRBJ1-4, with 10 nucleotides matching TRBD1. Germline lookup yields CDR1 SGHDT and CDR2 YYEEEE. The length of the CDR3 is 15 residues. J lost 5 bases, V lost 4 bases, and 5 bases had no gene match. The CDR3 nucleotides are TGTGCCAGCAGCAACCGGGACAGGGGAAATGAAAAACTGTTTTTT. Protein: CASSNRDRGNEKLFF.

This clonotype showed up just a few times. V usage is TRBV12-3 or TRBV12-4 and J usage is TRBJ1-3, with D tentatively TRBD1 (6 bases). The CDR3 has 14 residues. V shed 8 bases and J shed 0 bases, with 11 bases lying between them. The CDR3, as DNA: TGTGCCAGCGAAACAGGGTCCTCTGGAAACACCATATATTTT. Protein: CASETGSSGNTIYF.